This T cell receptor (beta chain) was identified in a study of T cells in Graves' hyperthyroidism and ophthalmopathy. The CDR3 sequence is 13 residues long. In germline, CDR1 is MDHEN, CDR2 SYDVKM. Uncontrolled infections, other autoimmune diseases, pregnancy or lactation led to exclusion of patients. What was amplified from RNA transcripts were TCR beta CDR3 regions. The TCR CDR3 first-round RT-PCR relied on the HTBI primer set. TCRdb fed the multiplex PCR reads into MiXCR, producing one record per CDR3 protein. The top ten clones hold 8% to 9% of a sample with 750,000 to 950,000 distinct CDR3 sequences, around 38% of them seen once.

The sequence was collected from a young man with Graves' hyperthyroidism. V and J are TRBV28 and TRBJ2-2, with 8 bases aligning to TRBD2. What was sequenced was blood. DNA of the CDR3: TGTGCTTCACTAGGCGGGAGGACCGGGGAGCTGTTTTTT. Protein: CASLGGRTGELFF.